This TCR beta chain came from a study of T cell responses to AZD1222 COVID-19 vaccine. Study-wide results and limits: An increase in Spike-specific TCR breadth and depth was observed after two AZD1222 doses. It should be noted that donors were predominantly white British and more often female, and clonal diversity was possibly underestimated. CD4 TCRs associated with vaccination spanned spike, dominating at 160-218 and 743-854.

Only in-frame clones appear in the TCRdb table, and some are missing; sequencing was by immunoSEQ multiplex PCR. The sample has nearly 90,000 clones; 88% are singletons. Worth noting for this clone: Its specificity is not known.

This sequence originates from an adult in good health. Specimen: peripheral blood, collected on day 0 of AZD1222 vaccination.

This chain's CDR3 is CAISDWVNEKLFF. In nucleotides, the CDR3 is TGTGCCATCAGTGATTGGGTTAATGAAAAACTGTTTTTT. The chain employs TRBV10-3 and TRBJ1-4; D gene unclear. CDR1 and CDR2 from the germline V gene are ENHRY and SYGVKD. This CDR3 region has 13 residues. The V and J ends lost 3 bases and 4 bases respectively, with 6 bases between them.